This TCR beta chain originates from a study of T cells in Graves' hyperthyroidism and ophthalmopathy. Broader study findings: In blood, most of the thyroid clonotypes expanded above 0.001 were also present. Prediction of ophthalmopathy progression came a median roughly 6.6 months pre-onset.

On this clonotype itself: Its antigen is currently unknown.

Germline V gene lookup returns CDR1 ENHRY and CDR2 SYGVKD. The ends lost 8 bases at V and 2 bases at J; junction bases unmatched: 6. CDR3 length: 13 residues. The source material, RNA transcripts, was used to amplify TCR beta CDR3 regions. HTBI primers were used for first-round RT-PCR of the TCR CDR3. TCRdb passed the multiplex PCR reads through MiXCR, listing each CDR3 protein once. Of more than 350,000 distinct CDR3 sequences in the sample, about 14% are singletons; the top ten hold roughly a fifth. The TCR was taken from a woman in her twenties or thirties with Graves' ophthalmopathy. The V and J genes are TRBV10-3 and TRBJ2-7, with TRBD1 matching over 7 bases. The sequenced sample consisted of blood. CDR3 region: CAIGDSPAYEQYF. For the CDR3, the DNA is TGTGCCATCGGGGACAGCCCAGCCTACGAGCAGTACTTC.